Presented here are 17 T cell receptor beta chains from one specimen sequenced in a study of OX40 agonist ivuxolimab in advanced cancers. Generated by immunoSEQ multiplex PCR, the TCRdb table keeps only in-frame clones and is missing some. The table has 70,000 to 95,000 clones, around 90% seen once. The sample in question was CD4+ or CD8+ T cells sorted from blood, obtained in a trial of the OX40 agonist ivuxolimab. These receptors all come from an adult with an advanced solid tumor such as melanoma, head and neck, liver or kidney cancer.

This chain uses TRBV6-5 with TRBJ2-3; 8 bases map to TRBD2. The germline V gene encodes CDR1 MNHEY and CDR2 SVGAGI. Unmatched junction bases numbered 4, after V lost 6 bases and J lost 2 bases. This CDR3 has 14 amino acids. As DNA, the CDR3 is TGTGCCAGCAGAATAGCGGGGCCCACAGATACGCAGTATTTT. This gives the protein CASRIAGPTDTQYF.

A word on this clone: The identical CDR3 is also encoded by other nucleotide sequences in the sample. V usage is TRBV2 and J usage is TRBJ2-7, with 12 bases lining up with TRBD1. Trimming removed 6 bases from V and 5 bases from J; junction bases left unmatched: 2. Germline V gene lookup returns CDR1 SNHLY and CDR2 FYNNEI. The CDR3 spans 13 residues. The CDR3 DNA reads TGTGCCAGCAGAGGGACAGGGGGCCACGAGCAGTACTTC. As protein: CASRGTGGHEQYF.

The CDR3 reads CATNAGVQETQYF. The DNA for the CDR3 is TGTGCCACCAACGCGGGAGTGCAAGAGACCCAGTACTTC. This chain connects TRBV19 to TRBJ2-5; 7 bases are shared with TRBD2. Per the germline V gene, CDR1 is LNHDA and CDR2 is SQIVND (reference sequence). This CDR3 region has 13 residues. Germline trimming cut 10 bases from V and 2 bases from J; bases unmatched to any gene: 7.

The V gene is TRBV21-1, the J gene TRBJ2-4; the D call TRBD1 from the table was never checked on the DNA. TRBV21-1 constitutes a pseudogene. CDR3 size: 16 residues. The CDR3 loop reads CASSKEKRGHKNIQYF. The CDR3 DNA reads TGTGCCAGCAGCAAAGAGAAGAGGGGGCACAAAAACATTCAGTACTTC.

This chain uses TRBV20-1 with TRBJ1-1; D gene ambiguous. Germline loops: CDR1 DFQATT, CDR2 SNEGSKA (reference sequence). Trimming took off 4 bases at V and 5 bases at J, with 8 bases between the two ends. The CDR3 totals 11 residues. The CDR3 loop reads CSAKTLTEAFF. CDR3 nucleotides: TGCAGTGCTAAAACGTTGACTGAAGCTTTCTTT.

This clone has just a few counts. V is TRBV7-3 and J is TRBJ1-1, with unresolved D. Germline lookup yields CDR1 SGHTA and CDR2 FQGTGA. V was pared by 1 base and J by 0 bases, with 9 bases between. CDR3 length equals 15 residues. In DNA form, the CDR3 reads TGTGCCAGCAGCTTAAGCCGGGTAGTGAACACTGAAGCTTTCTTT. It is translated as CASSLSRVVNTEAFF.

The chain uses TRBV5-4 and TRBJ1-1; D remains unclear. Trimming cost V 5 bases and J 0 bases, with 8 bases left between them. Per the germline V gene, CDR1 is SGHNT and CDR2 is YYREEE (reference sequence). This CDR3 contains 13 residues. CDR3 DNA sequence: TGTGCCAGCAGTTTCAGCATGAACACTGAAGCTTTCTTT. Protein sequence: CASSFSMNTEAFF.

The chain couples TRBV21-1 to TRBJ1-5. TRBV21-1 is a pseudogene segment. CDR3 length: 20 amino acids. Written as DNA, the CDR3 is TGTGCCAGCAGGTTAGGGACTCAGGTAAAGGGTGGGGGGAGCAATCAGCCCCAGCATTTT. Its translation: CASRLGTQVKGGGSNQPQHF.

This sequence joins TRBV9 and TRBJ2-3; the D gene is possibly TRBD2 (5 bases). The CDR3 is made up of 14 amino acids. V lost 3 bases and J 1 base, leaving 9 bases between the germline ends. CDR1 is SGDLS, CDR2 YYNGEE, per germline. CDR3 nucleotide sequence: TGTGCCAGCAGCGGAGTGGGAGGCACAGATACGCAGTATTTT. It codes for CASSGVGGTDTQYF. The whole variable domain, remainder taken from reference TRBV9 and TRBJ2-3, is DSGVTQTPKHLITATGQRVTLRCSPRSGDLSVYWYQQSLDQGLQFLIQYYNGEERAKGNILERFSAQQFPDLHSELNLSSLELGDSALYFCASSGVGGTDTQYFGPGTRLTVL.

CDR3 loop: CASSWDTQETQYF. DNA for the CDR3: TGTGCCAGCAGCTGGGACACCCAAGAGACCCAGTACTTC. This chain uses TRBV11-2 with TRBJ2-5; possibly TRBD1 for D (6 bases). Looked up from germline, CDR1 is SGHAT and CDR2 is FQNNGV. Trimming removed 4 bases at V and 1 base at J, with 7 bases between. CDR3 length: 13 residues.

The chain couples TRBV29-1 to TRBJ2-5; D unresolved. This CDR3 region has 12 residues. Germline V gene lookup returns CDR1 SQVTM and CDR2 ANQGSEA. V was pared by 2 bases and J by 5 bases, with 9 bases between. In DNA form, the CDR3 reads TGCAGCGTTGAATCCGGAAGCGAGACCCAGTACTTC. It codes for CSVESGSETQYF.

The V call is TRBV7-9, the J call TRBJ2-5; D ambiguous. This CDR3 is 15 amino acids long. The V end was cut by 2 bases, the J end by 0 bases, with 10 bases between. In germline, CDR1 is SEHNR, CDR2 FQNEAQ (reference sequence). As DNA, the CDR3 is TGTGCCAGCAGCTTACTAGTCCCCAACCAAGAGACCCAGTACTTC. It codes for CASSLLVPNQETQYF.

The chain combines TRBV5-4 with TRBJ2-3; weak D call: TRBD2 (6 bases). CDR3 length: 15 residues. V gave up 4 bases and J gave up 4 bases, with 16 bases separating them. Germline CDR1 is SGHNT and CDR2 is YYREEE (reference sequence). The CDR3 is CASSRPLGGADTQYF. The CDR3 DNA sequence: TGTGCCAGCAGCCGACCTTTGGGGGGAGCAGATACGCAGTATTTT.

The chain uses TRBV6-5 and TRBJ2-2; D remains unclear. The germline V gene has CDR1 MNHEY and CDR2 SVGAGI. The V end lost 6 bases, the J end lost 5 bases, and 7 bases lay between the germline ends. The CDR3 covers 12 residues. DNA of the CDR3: TGTGCCAGCAGCTCCCATACCGGGGAGCTGTTTTTT. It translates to CASSSHTGELFF.

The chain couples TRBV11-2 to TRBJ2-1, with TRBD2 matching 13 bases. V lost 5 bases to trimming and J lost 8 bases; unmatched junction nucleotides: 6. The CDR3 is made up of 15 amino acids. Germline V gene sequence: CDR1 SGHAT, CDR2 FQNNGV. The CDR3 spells CASSRGLAGSDEQFF. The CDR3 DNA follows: TGTGCCAGCAGCCGGGGACTAGCGGGGTCGGATGAGCAGTTCTTC.

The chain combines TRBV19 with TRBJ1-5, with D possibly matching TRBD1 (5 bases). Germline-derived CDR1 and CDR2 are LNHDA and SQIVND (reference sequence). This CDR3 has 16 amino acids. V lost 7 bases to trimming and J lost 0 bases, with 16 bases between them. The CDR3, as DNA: TGTGCCAGTACTCAAACAGGTAAACTTAGCAATCAGCCCCAGCATTTT. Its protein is CASTQTGKLSNQPQHF. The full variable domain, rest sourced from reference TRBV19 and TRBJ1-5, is DGGITQSPKYLFRKEGQNVTLSCEQNLNHDAMYWYRQDPGQGLRLIYYSQIVNDFQKGDIAEGYSVSREKKESFPLTVTSAQKNPTAFYLCASTQTGKLSNQPQHFGDGTRLSIL.

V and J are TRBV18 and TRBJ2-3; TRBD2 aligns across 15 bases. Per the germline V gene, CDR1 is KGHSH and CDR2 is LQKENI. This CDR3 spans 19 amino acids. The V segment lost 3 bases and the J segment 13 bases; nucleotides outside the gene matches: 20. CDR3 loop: CASSPKPRTSGRAGGAKYF. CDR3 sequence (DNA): TGTGCCAGCTCACCTAAACCTAGGACTAGCGGGAGGGCCGGCGGCGCGAAGTATTTT.